The 21 T cell receptor beta chains in this list originate from one sample, sequenced in a study of cytomegalovirus exposure and HLA in healthy donors. Clones were sequenced by immunoSEQ multiplex PCR, and TCRdb holds only the in-frame ones, with some missing. Of 150,000 to 200,000 clones listed, around 90% are singletons. Material for sequencing was PBMCs. The source is a man aged 18-30 years in good health and CMV-seronegative.

The chain joins TRBV6-6 to TRBJ2-1, with a possible D match to TRBD1 (5 bases). Per germline, CDR1 MNHNY and CDR2 SVGAGI (reference sequence). Trimming took off 5 bases at V and 10 bases at J, with 15 bases between the two ends. This CDR3 region has 13 residues. The CDR3 protein is CASSLLDGAEQFF. For the CDR3, the DNA is TGTGCCAGCAGTCTCCTTGATGGGGCAGAGCAGTTCTTC.

The CDR3 DNA sequence: TGTGCCAGCAGTGAGGAGACAGGGGGCGCAGATACGCAGTATTTT. This translates into CASSEETGGADTQYF. The chain couples TRBV6-4 to TRBJ2-3, with TRBD1 matching over 10 bases. This CDR3 has 15 amino acids. In germline, CDR1 is MRHNA, CDR2 SNTAGT. J gave up 4 bases and V 3 bases, and 4 bases lay outside the gene matches.

Remarks on this clone: Other DNA sequences in the same sample also yield this CDR3. The chain is built from TRBV27 and TRBJ1-1, with 8 bases matching TRBD1. The CDR3 length is 13 residues. V lost 5 bases, J lost 4 bases, and 3 bases stayed unmatched. CDR1 is MNHEY, CDR2 SMNVEV, per germline (reference sequence). The CDR3 bases are TGTGCCAGCAGTCTTCAGGGGGCCACTGAAGCTTTCTTT. Protein product: CASSLQGATEAFF.

The V call is TRBV9, the J call TRBJ2-1; 8 nucleotides match TRBD2. V lost 0 bases to trimming and J lost 0 bases; unmatched junction nucleotides: 2. The germline gives CDR1 SGDLS, CDR2 YYNGEE. The CDR3 consists of 16 residues. The CDR3 protein is CASSVAGTSSYNEQFF. In DNA, the CDR3 is TGTGCCAGCAGCGTAGCTGGGACTAGCTCCTACAATGAGCAGTTCTTC.

This rearrangement joins TRBV30 to TRBJ1-2, with D hard to call. CDR1 is GTSNPN, CDR2 SVGIG, per germline (reference sequence). CDR3 length: 10 amino acids. V gave up 5 bases and J gave up 4 bases, with 5 bases separating them. In nucleotides, the CDR3 is TGTGCCTGGGAGGGCTATGGCTACACCTTC. This sequence encodes CAWEGYGYTF.

V and J are TRBV6-1 and TRBJ2-2; D unresolved. The CDR3 consists of 15 residues. CDR1 and CDR2 from the germline V gene are MNHNS and SASEGT. The V and J ends lost 3 bases and 0 bases respectively, with 8 bases between them. The CDR3 loop is CASSEGSSNTGELFF. Written as DNA, the CDR3 is TGTGCCAGCAGTGAGGGCAGCTCGAACACCGGGGAGCTGTTTTTT.

The rearrangement uses TRBV5-6 and TRBJ1-5; D not resolved. Germline CDR1 and CDR2: SGHDT and YYEEEE. The V end lost 4 bases, the J end lost 6 bases, and 14 bases lay between the germline ends. CDR3 length equals 14 residues. As DNA, the CDR3 is TGTGCCAGCAGCCCCCGGGGTGAGGGTCAGCCCCAGCATTTT. It specifies CASSPRGEGQPQHF.

The gene calls are TRBV27 and TRBJ1-1, with D tentatively TRBD1 (6 bases). CDR3 size: 14 residues. Between the trimmed V and J ends, which lost 5 bases and 6 bases, there was a span of 16 bases. Germline V gene sequence: CDR1 MNHEY, CDR2 SMNVEV (reference sequence). The CDR3 DNA is TGTGCCAGCAGTCCGTATGTGGGGGCGTCTGAAGCTTTCTTT. Its translation: CASSPYVGASEAFF.

The V call is TRBV7-9, the J call TRBJ1-2, with 11 bases aligning to TRBD1. Germline V gene lookup returns CDR1 SEHNR and CDR2 FQNEAQ (reference sequence). This CDR3 has 17 residues. The V gene end was trimmed by 1 base and the J gene end by 7 bases; junction bases not matched to a gene: 11. CDR3 loop: CASSLGAPGQGDAGYTF. In DNA, the CDR3 is TGTGCCAGCAGCTTAGGGGCACCGGGACAGGGGGATGCTGGCTACACCTTC. Full variable domain (remainder filled in from reference TRBV7-9 and TRBJ1-2): DTGVSQNPRHKITKRGQNVTFRCDPISEHNRLYWYRQTLGQGPEFLTYFQNEAQLEKSRLLSDRFSAERPKGSFSTLEIQRTEQGDSAMYLCASSLGAPGQGDAGYTFGSGTRLTVV.

CDR3 residues: CASSLTSGPSYEQYF. CDR3 in DNA: TGTGCCAGCAGCTTAACTAGCGGGCCCTCCTACGAGCAGTACTTC. The V and J genes are TRBV7-2 and TRBJ2-7; 9 positions agree with TRBD2. The CDR3 is 15 amino acids. The germline gives CDR1 SGHTA, CDR2 FQGNSA. Unmatched junction bases numbered 2, after V lost 2 bases and J lost 0 bases.

The chain has TRBV28 and TRBJ2-7, with 7 bases fitting TRBD2. V lost 5 bases to trimming and J lost 4 bases; unmatched junction nucleotides: 8. CDR1 is MDHEN and CDR2 is SYDVKM in the germline V gene. The CDR3 contains 14 residues. The CDR3 DNA is TGTGCCAGCAGTCCCCCAGCTAGCGGATACGAGCAGTACGTC. Translating gives CASSPPASGYEQYV.

CDR3 nucleotide sequence: TGTGCCAGCAGTGAAAGACAGGAAAGTAATTCACCCCTCCACTTT. This gives the protein CASSERQESNSPLHF. The gene calls are TRBV6-1 and TRBJ1-6, with a tentative D call TRBD1 (6 bases). This CDR3 contains 15 residues. CDR1 is MNHNS and CDR2 is SASEGT in the germline V gene. Trimming left V 2 bases short and J 6 bases short, with 11 bases between.

This clone was seen a few times. The chain uses TRBV7-9 and TRBJ2-7, with TRBD1 matching 8 bases. The CDR3 is 16 amino acids. V shed 5 bases, J shed 4 bases, and the junction held 13 bases outside the gene matches. CDR1 is SEHNR, CDR2 FQNEAQ, per germline (reference sequence). The CDR3 protein is CASSLSFGTGAYEQYV. The CDR3 coding sequence is TGTGCCAGCAGCCTAAGTTTCGGGACAGGCGCGTACGAGCAGTACGTC.

This clone was counted once. V is TRBV6-5 and J is TRBJ1-5; TRBD1 matches 9 bases. Germline V gene sequence: CDR1 MNHEY, CDR2 SVGAGI. This CDR3 has 13 residues. V lost 7 bases and J lost 4; bases outside the gene matches: 2. This CDR3 reads CASKGTGNQPQHF. The CDR3 DNA reads TGTGCCAGCAAGGGGACAGGGAATCAGCCCCAGCATTTT.

This clone was counted only a few times. The chain couples TRBV5-1 to TRBJ2-7; the D is unclear. CDR1 is SGHRS and CDR2 is YFSETQ in the germline V gene. Trimming stripped 6 bases from V and 3 bases from J, with 13 bases between. This CDR3 contains 13 residues. This CDR3 is CASKESEYYEQYV. The CDR3 coding sequence is TGCGCCAGCAAGGAAAGCGAGTACTACGAGCAGTACGTC.

The V and J genes are TRBV28 and TRBJ1-5, with D maybe TRBD1 (5 bases). CDR1 MDHEN and CDR2 SYDVKM come from the germline V gene. Trimming removed 2 bases at V and 6 bases at J, with 11 bases between. The CDR3 sequence is 14 residues long. DNA for the CDR3: TGTGCCAGCAGTTTACACTCAACAGGTCAGCCCCAGCATTTT. Translated, it gives CASSLHSTGQPQHF. Based on the CDR3 plus reference TRBV28 and TRBJ1-5, the full variable domain is DVKVTQSSRYLVKRTGEKVFLECVQDMDHENMFWYRQDPGLGLRLIYFSYDVKMKEKGDIPEGYSVSREKKERFSLILESASTNQTSMYLCASSLHSTGQPQHFGDGTRLSIL.

The chain recombines TRBV28 with TRBJ1-2; D perhaps matches TRBD1 (5 bases). Trimming took 6 bases from V and 8 from J, leaving 10 bases between them. This CDR3 has 11 residues. The germline V gene has CDR1 MDHEN and CDR2 SYDVKM. The CDR3: CASRPRVGYTF. CDR3 DNA: TGTGCCAGCAGGCCCAGGGTAGGCTACACCTTC.

V and J are TRBV7-9 and TRBJ2-3; D unclear. V lost 7 bases and J lost 6, with 14 bases in between. The length of the CDR3 is 13 residues. Looked up from germline, CDR1 is SEHNR and CDR2 is FQNEAQ (reference sequence). The CDR3 region has the DNA TGTGCCAGCACTTCATCGGTTTCGGATACGCAGTATTTT. It specifies CASTSSVSDTQYF.

The genes are TRBV2 and TRBJ2-5, with D uncertain. V was shortened by 3 bases and J by 5 bases, with 4 bases between the two germline ends. Germline CDR1 is SNHLY and CDR2 is FYNNEI. This CDR3 is 11 amino acids long. The CDR3 here is CASSERETQYF. CDR3 DNA: TGTGCCAGCAGTGAGCGGGAGACCCAGTACTTC.

This chain joins TRBV18 and TRBJ2-2; TRBD1 matches 8 bases. This CDR3 has 18 amino acids. Trimming removed 3 bases from V and 5 bases from J; junction bases left unmatched: 14. The germline V gene has CDR1 KGHSH and CDR2 LQKENI. In DNA, the CDR3 is TGTGCCAGCTCACCGTCCATTCTCAGGACAGGGACTACCGGGGAGCTGTTTTTT. Protein sequence: CASSPSILRTGTTGELFF.

The V and J genes are TRBV2 and TRBJ2-7, with D possibly being TRBD2 (6 bases). The length of the CDR3 is 12 residues. CDR1 and CDR2 (germline): SNHLY, FYNNEI. Trimming removed 9 bases at V and 7 bases at J, with 16 bases between. CDR3 coding DNA: TGTGCCAGTAATAATTTAGGAGGGGAGCAGTACTTC. Residues: CASNNLGGEQYF.